This TCR beta chain comes out of a study of T cell responses to AZD1222 COVID-19 vaccine. Study details: Doses given second, at about 4 or about 12 weeks, were pooled. Study-level findings and limits: CD4 TCRs associated with vaccination spanned spike, dominating at 160-218 and 743-854.

For this clone: Antigen specificity is unknown.

CDR1 SGHNT and CDR2 YYREEE come from the germline V gene (reference sequence). CDR3 length: 17 residues. Deletions cut 4 bases from V and 0 bases from J, with 17 bases between. TCRdb's copy holds only in-frame clones and misses some; the assay was immunoSEQ multiplex PCR. Altogether some 86,000 clones are present, more than 75% being singletons, with the ten largest covering approximately 22%. Sequenced material: peripheral blood, taken on day 0 of AZD1222 vaccination. The sequence came from an adult in good health. The chain recombines TRBV5-4 with TRBJ1-3; TRBD1 is a possible D gene (5 bases). CDR3 amino acids: CASSVGGTGVSGNTIYF. The CDR3 DNA reads TGTGCCAGCAGCGTGGGGGGGACCGGCGTCTCTGGAAACACCATATATTTT.